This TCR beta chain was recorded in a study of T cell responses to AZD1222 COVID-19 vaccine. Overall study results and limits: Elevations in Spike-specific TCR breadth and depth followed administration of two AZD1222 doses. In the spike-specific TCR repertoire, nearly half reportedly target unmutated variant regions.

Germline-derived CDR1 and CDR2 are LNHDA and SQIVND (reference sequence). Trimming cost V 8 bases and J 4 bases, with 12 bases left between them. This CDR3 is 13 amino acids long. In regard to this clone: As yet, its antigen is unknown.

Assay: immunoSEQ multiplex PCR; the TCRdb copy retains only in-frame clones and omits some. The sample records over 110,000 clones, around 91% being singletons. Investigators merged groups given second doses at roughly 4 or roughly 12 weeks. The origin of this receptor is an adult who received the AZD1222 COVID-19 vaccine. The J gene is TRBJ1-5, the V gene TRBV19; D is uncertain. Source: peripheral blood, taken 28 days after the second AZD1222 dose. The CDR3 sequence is CASSAQINQPQHF. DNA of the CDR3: TGTGCCAGTTCGGCACAGATTAATCAGCCCCAGCATTTT.